The T cell receptor beta chain described here comes from a study of CD8+ T cells in alopecia areata. Extraction of RNA preceded its reverse transcription into cDNA, which served as the sequencing template. The data were produced by immunoSEQ multiplex PCR, yet TCRdb's version contains in-frame clones alone and is incomplete. Of over 150,000 clones in the sample, roughly three fifths were seen once. Specified treatment: oral pan-JAK inhibitor, 5-10 mg twice daily. Researchers gathered lesional scalp punch biopsies and peripheral blood from patients with alopecia areata. The germline V gene encodes CDR1 DFQATT and CDR2 SNEGSKA (reference sequence). The CDR3 has 11 amino acids. Between the trimmed V and J ends, which lost 7 bases and 0 bases, there was a span of 4 bases.

The source of this sequence is a human donor with alopecia areata. Material: CD4+ T cells sorted from blood, obtained at week 4, from a patient treated with tofacitinib. The V and J genes are TRBV20-1 and TRBJ2-4; D remains ambiguous. The CDR3, as DNA: TGCAGTGGTGAAGCCAAAAACATTCAGTACTTC. It translates to CSGEAKNIQYF.